This T cell receptor (beta chain) was sequenced during a study of blood T cells in healthy people across ages. V lost 5 bases and J 4 bases, leaving 18 bases between the germline ends. There are 16 residues in the CDR3. The germline V gene has CDR1 MNHNY and CDR2 SVGAGI (reference sequence). Primed by a sample-barcoded 5' primer and a J-beta primer mix, a second PCR proceeded for about 6 to 12 cycles. Via MiXCR, TCRdb re-called the 5' RACE reads, giving one row per CDR3 protein. In the table there are 700,000 to 900,000 distinct CDR3 sequences, around half of which are singletons. V and J are TRBV6-6 and TRBJ2-1, with D hard to call. Sequencing was performed on blood. The receptor was derived from a man at least 80 years old in good health. CDR3 nucleotides: TGTGCCAGCAGTAAATTAGGTACCCAGCTTTACAATGAGCAGTTCTTC. Its protein product is CASSKLGTQLYNEQFF.